This T cell receptor (beta chain) is from a study of blood T cell repertoires in COVID-19. Only in-frame clones appear in the TCRdb table, and some are missing; sequencing was by immunoSEQ multiplex PCR. Of under 75,000 clones listed, over 75% are singletons. The ends lost 4 bases at V and 7 bases at J; junction bases unmatched: 3. The CDR3 contains 13 residues. Germline CDR1 LGHDT, CDR2 YNNKEL (reference sequence). This clone was observed once. The TCR sequence derives from a man aged 55-75 years with acute or convalescent COVID-19. Sequenced material: peripheral blood. The J gene is TRBJ1-4, the V gene TRBV3-1 (or the pseudogene TRBV3-2); TRBD1 matches at 7 bases. This chain's CDR3 is CASSRDRVEKLFF. In DNA, the CDR3 is TGTGCCAGCAGCCGTGACAGGGTTGAAAAACTGTTTTTT.